These 10 T cell receptor beta chains were sequenced from one sample in a study of regulatory T cells in long-lasting Graves disease (dated by TCRdb to the early 2020s). According to the study, the label for this sample's time point signals: persistent/refractory GD, antithyroid drugs over 5 years with positive TRAb. For both TCR sequencing and RNA sequencing, RNA was extracted from PBMCs using TRIzol. The method behind the library was multiplex PCR. Sequencer: Illumina HiSeq 4000. TCR beta libraries were built with iRepertoire HTBI primers and Arm-PCR amplification of CDR3 regions. In TCRdb, the public reads were trimmed at Q25 with fastp and aligned with MiXCR, with productive beta chains retained. Each entry is one CDR3 protein sequence, shown with its most common DNA and genes. Recorded for this sample are under 350,000 distinct CDR3 sequences; roughly a fifth of them occurred a single time. The top ten clonotypes cover 56% of the sample.

The input for sequencing was peripheral blood mononuclear cells (PBMCs), taken when the disease was refractory, from a patient treated with antithyroid drugs. The receptors originated from a female donor with Graves disease.

The chain has TRBV30 and TRBJ1-2, with unresolved D. The CDR3 sequence is 16 residues long. V was pared by 0 bases and J by 4 bases, with 18 bases between. CDR1 is GTSNPN and CDR2 is SVGIG in the germline V gene (reference sequence). As DNA, the CDR3 is TGTGCCTGGAGTGTAAGGCGGATAGCGGTGGCCTATGGCTACACCTTC. Protein product: CAWSVRRIAVAYGYTF.

This clonotype has more than one count but fewer than ten. A much larger clone sits a single nucleotide away, making a read error possible. The chain recombines TRBV6-1 with TRBJ1-2; 9 bases are a match to TRBD1. This CDR3 has 15 residues. Germline CDR1 and CDR2: MNHNS and SASEGT. V gave up 6 bases and J gave up 4 bases; unmatched junction bases: 9. CDR3 amino acids: CASRPGTGIFYGYTF. CDR3 sequence (DNA): TGTGCCAGCAGACCCGGGACAGGGATCTTCTATGGCTACACCTTC.

The chain recombines TRBV5-4 with TRBJ1-3, with 7 nucleotides matching TRBD1. Germline V gives CDR1 SGHNT, CDR2 YYREEE (reference sequence). This CDR3 has 14 amino acids. Trimming cost V 0 bases and J 4 bases; bases outside gene matches: 1. DNA of the CDR3: TGTGCCAGCAGCTTGGCAGGGGGAGGAAACACCATATATTTT. Translation: CASSLAGGGNTIYF. Based on the CDR3 plus reference TRBV5-4 and TRBJ1-3, the full variable domain is ETGVTQSPTHLIKTRGQQVTLRCSSQSGHNTVSWYQQALGQGPQFIFQYYREEENGRGNFPPRFSGLQFPNYSSELNVNALELDDSALYLCASSLAGGGNTIYFGEGSWLTVV.

Of note for this clonotype: This may be a read error: a much more frequent sequence differs by one nucleotide. The chain has TRBV12-3 or TRBV12-4 and TRBJ2-7; 7 bases are a match to TRBD1. V lost 6 bases and J lost 2; bases outside the gene matches: 10. The CDR3 consists of 15 residues. DNA for the CDR3: TGTGCCAGCAGCGGGACAGAAAGCATAGCCTACGAGCAGTACTTC. It translates to CASSGTESIAYEQYF.

This rearrangement joins TRBV13 to TRBJ1-2; D may be TRBD1 (5 bases). Trimming took off 2 bases at V and 8 bases at J, with 15 bases between the two ends. CDR3 size: 14 residues. Germline CDR1 is PRHDT and CDR2 is FYEKMQ (reference sequence). CDR3 loop: CASSLTGAMGGYTF. In DNA form, the CDR3 reads TGTGCCAGCAGCTTAACAGGCGCCATGGGGGGCTACACCTTC.

This clonotype was found a few times. The V and J genes are TRBV7-2 and TRBJ1-5, with D perhaps matching TRBD1 (5 bases). The CDR3 spans 14 residues. The ends were cut back, 3 bases at V and 5 bases at J, with 11 bases in the middle. Germline V lookup: CDR1 SGHTA, CDR2 FQGNSA. The CDR3 is CASSLGRGYQPQHF. In DNA form, the CDR3 reads TGTGCCAGCAGCTTGGGGCGGGGGTATCAGCCCCAGCATTTT.

The gene calls are TRBV19 and TRBJ1-1, with D tentatively TRBD1 (5 bases). This CDR3 region has 17 residues. Germline V gene sequence: CDR1 LNHDA, CDR2 SQIVND (reference sequence). V shed 3 bases and J shed 0 bases, with 17 bases lying between them. The CDR3 region is CASSIDPPRALNTEAFF. In nucleotides, the CDR3 is TGTGCCAGTAGTATTGACCCTCCCAGGGCCCTGAACACTGAAGCTTTCTTT.

This sequence joins TRBV2 and TRBJ1-1; perhaps TRBD1 as D (5 bases). CDR3 size: 12 residues. Germline V lookup: CDR1 SNHLY, CDR2 FYNNEI. V was shortened by 9 bases and J by 5 bases, with 13 bases between the two germline ends. The CDR3 DNA reads as TGTGCCAGAGGGACGTCCCGGACTGAAGCTTTCTTT. This sequence encodes CARGTSRTEAFF.

This clonotype came up many times. The chain recombines TRBV28 with TRBJ2-7, with TRBD2 identical over 11 bases. The CDR3 has 15 residues. The V segment lost 7 bases and the J segment 2 bases; nucleotides outside the gene matches: 7. Germline-derived CDR1 and CDR2 are MDHEN and SYDVKM. The CDR3 DNA follows: TGTGCCAGCACTTTTAGCGGGAGGGGCCCCTACGAGCAGTACTTC. Translating it yields CASTFSGRGPYEQYF. The whole variable domain, filled in from reference TRBV28 and TRBJ2-7, reads DVKVTQSSRYLVKRTGEKVFLECVQDMDHENMFWYRQDPGLGLRLIYFSYDVKMKEKGDIPEGYSVSREKKERFSLILESASTNQTSMYLCASTFSGRGPYEQYFGPGTRLTVT.

The CDR3 reads CASSLAVATNEKLFF. As DNA, the CDR3 is TGTGCCAGCAGCTTGGCCGTTGCAACTAATGAAAAACTGTTTTTT. V gene TRBV5-8 combines with J gene TRBJ1-4; no clear D gene. The CDR3 runs to 15 residues. V shed 0 bases and J shed 0 bases, with 6 bases lying between them. CDR1 and CDR2 (germline): SGHTS, YDEGEE.